A single sample is the source of the 9 T cell receptor beta chains below, sequenced in a study of blood T cells in healthy people across ages (dated by TCRdb to between 2014 and 2017). The method behind the library was 5' RACE. Instrument used: Illumina HiSeq 2500. A second roughly 7 to 11 cycle PCR used a sample-barcoded 5' primer and a J-beta primer mix. TCRdb applied fastp at Q25 and MiXCR to the public reads, then kept only in-frame beta chains. A single entry per CDR3 protein holds the most common genes and DNA from its merged rows. Counted in this sample were some 790,000 distinct CDR3 sequences; more than 25% of them appeared once. The top ten hold 17% of the sample. Sequenced sample: blood. These receptors were taken from a woman older than 75 in good health.

The rearrangement joins TRBV4-1 to TRBJ2-3; TRBD2 matches 11 bases. The germline CDR1 and CDR2 sequences are MGHRA and YSYEKL. This CDR3 region has 15 residues. V lost 1 base and J lost 5; bases outside the gene matches: 2. This chain's CDR3 is CASSQVAGGQDTQYF. The DNA of the CDR3 is TGCGCCAGCAGCCAAGTAGCGGGGGGGCAAGATACGCAGTATTTT.

The chain recombines TRBV7-9 with TRBJ1-1; no firm D call. The CDR3 length is 17 residues. Germline CDR1 reads SEHNR; CDR2 reads FQNEAQ (reference sequence). V gave up 1 base and J gave up 0 bases, with 15 bases separating them. For the CDR3, the DNA is TGTGCCAGCAGCTTAGGTCCGATACGAGGGCTGAACACTGAAGCTTTCTTT. As protein: CASSLGPIRGLNTEAFF.

This clonotype occurred a few times. The rearrangement links TRBV7-2 to TRBJ1-3; D is perhaps TRBD1 (5 bases). The CDR3 contains 13 residues. Germline assignment: CDR1 SGHTA and CDR2 FQGNSA. V was shortened by 3 bases and J by 2 bases, with 5 bases between the two germline ends. In DNA form, the CDR3 reads TGTGCCAGCAGCTTGACAGCTGGAAACACCATATATTTT. Translated: CASSLTAGNTIYF.

This clonotype showed up many times. This chain uses TRBV11-2 with TRBJ2-1; D may be TRBD2 (5 bases). Germline V gene data show CDR1 as SGHAT and CDR2 as FQNNGV. Deletions cut 8 bases from V and 8 bases from J, with 16 bases between. The CDR3 is made up of 13 amino acids. CDR3 nucleotides: TGTGCCAGCCGGGTTGGGAGTTCGGATGAGCAGTTCTTC. Translation gives CASRVGSSDEQFF.

This clonotype was observed a few times. V gene TRBV6-1 combines with J gene TRBJ2-1; TRBD2 is a possible D gene (5 bases). Germline V CDR1 and CDR2: MNHNS, SASEGT. The CDR3 extends over 16 amino acids. V lost 8 bases and J 5 bases, leaving 22 bases between the germline ends. The CDR3 sequence: CASHVGAYWTNNEQFF. CDR3 in DNA: TGTGCCAGCCACGTGGGAGCCTACTGGACCAACAATGAGCAGTTCTTC.

This clonotype was seen at least ten times. The chain recombines TRBV7-2 with TRBJ1-6; tentative D call: TRBD1 (5 bases). Germline CDR1 SGHTA, CDR2 FQGNSA. Trimming took 1 base from V and 10 from J, leaving 11 bases between them. The CDR3 is 14 amino acids. The CDR3 loop is CASSLVPRDSPLHF. The CDR3 region has the DNA TGTGCCAGCAGCTTAGTTCCCCGGGACTCACCCCTCCACTTT.

About this clonotype itself: A much larger clone differs from this one at a single base, so this may be a read error. The chain uses TRBV20-1 and TRBJ1-2, with D uncertain. The germline V gene has CDR1 DFQATT and CDR2 SNEGSKA (reference sequence). This CDR3 spans 14 amino acids. V was trimmed by 0 bases and J by 2 bases, leaving 10 bases between them. CDR3 nucleotides: TGCAGTGCTAGAGATGGGATCGACAACTATGGCTACACCTTC. Translated: CSARDGIDNYGYTF.

The CDR3: CASSHSRGGGGYTF. The DNA of the CDR3 is TGTGCCAGCAGCCATTCCCGGGGAGGAGGCGGCTACACCTTC. The chain has TRBV3-1 and TRBJ1-2, with D hard to call. The germline CDR1 and CDR2 sequences are LGHDT and YNNKEL (reference sequence). Trimming stripped 3 bases from V and 8 bases from J, with 16 bases between. This CDR3 has 14 amino acids.

In its sample, this clonotype was seen many times. V and J are TRBV20-1 and TRBJ2-3; D may be TRBD1 (5 bases). Germline values: CDR1 DFQATT, CDR2 SNEGSKA (reference sequence). V was clipped by 2 bases and J by 0 bases, with 9 bases between them. The CDR3 contains 14 residues. The CDR3 DNA reads as TGCAGTGCTAGACAGGGCTCGAGCACAGATACGCAGTATTTT. It specifies CSARQGSSTDTQYF.